This T cell receptor beta chain was observed in a study of cytomegalovirus exposure and HLA in healthy donors (dated by TCRdb to about 2017). The study in broad terms: An earlier analysis of a few hundred of the donors reported 276 Gb of sequence data and about 120 million unique TCR beta sequences obtained from 180 million or so T cells. Roughly 320 gigabases of sequencing data and roughly 80 million unique TCR sequences made up an early release that covered about 640 HLA-typed donors. Of the 300 to 450 genotyped donors, approximately 80% fell in the genetic ancestry cluster associated with self-reported Caucasian donors. The study aimed to test whether signatures of past pathogen exposure could be identified by cataloging public T cell receptors. The study used immunosequencing to profile the T cell repertoires of 666 subjects and linked those repertoires to cytomegalovirus serostatus. In addition to the first cohort of roughly 670 subjects, a separate validation cohort of 120 different subjects was used. High-throughput TCR immunosequencing, statistical association of individual TCRs with disease status, and machine learning were combined to predict cytomegalovirus infection status. A later analysis re-analyzed previously published TCR beta repertoires from approximately 700 donors and added high-resolution HLA genotyping to study TCR occurrence patterns. The later analysis used no new phenotypic data to find candidate immune exposures, relying instead on TCR beta sequences and their occurrence across donors. An earlier analysis of some 500 of the donors used high-throughput TCR beta sequencing to judge whether each TCR beta V gene segment behaved as functional or pseudogenic. Alongside the repertoire data, information on donor age, sex, ethnicity and CMV serostatus was compiled. A later genetic analysis took genome-wide SNP genotypes for about three fifths of the 666 donors and used that subset as a discovery cohort. All discovery cohort repertoires had been generated using a single sequencing platform. HLA typing included class I and class II loci at four-digit resolution. Typing coverage varied by locus: about 620-630 donors for A, B, C, DRB1 and DQB1; 522 for DQA1; 600 to 610 for DPA1; roughly 450 for DPB1. Several DR-DQ haplotypes were treated as single units for association and clustering because of strong linkage in the cohort. Among a few hundred genotyped donors of the cohort, an average of 235,054 unique TCR beta nucleotide sequences were sequenced per donor, roughly a sixth of them non-productive.

Libraries came from the immunoSEQ multiplex PCR assay. For the multiplex PCR, a mixture combining 60 forward primers for TCR Vbeta segments and 13 reverse primers for TCR Jbeta segments was used. Amplification of the CDR3 region of rearranged TCR beta genes was performed with a multiplex PCR assay on genomic DNA. The amplified TCR beta libraries were sequenced on the Illumina HiSeq System as 87-base-pair reads. The published analysis was carried out like this. In a later analysis, around 80 million unique TCR beta chains were counted across the approximately 670 repertoires, and around 10 million of these chains were shared by at least two donors. To remove PCR and sequencing errors, raw reads were error-corrected and collapsed into unique sequences using a nearest-neighbor algorithm that merged closely related sequences. CDR3 sequences were aligned to IMGT reference sequences to assign V, D and J gene segments. For a sequence to be retained, at least a six-nucleotide match to both a V gene segment and a J gene segment was required. A rearrangement counted as productive if the CDR3 had no stop codons and remained in frame with V and J, and every other rearrangement counted as non-productive. Following IMGT convention, CDR3 was defined as the stretch from the second conserved V-encoded cysteine up to the conserved J-encoded phenylalanine. The earlier analysis of 500 to 750 of the donors excluded any sequence lacking an unambiguous match to a single V gene segment. An earlier analysis of a few hundred of the donors classified V segments as functional when productive rearrangements were above 56.7% and as segregating when the standard deviation between donors was above 5%. A statistical classification framework was built to diagnose cytomegalovirus status from the catalog of TCR beta chain sequences. In a later analysis, V and J genes were assigned by comparing TCR nucleotide sequences against IMGT/GENE-DB human TR gene sequences. Using the TCRdist pipeline, a later analysis assigned CDR3 sequences along with most-parsimonious VDJ recombination scenarios. A later analysis defined each TCR beta chain by its CDR3 amino acid sequence plus V-gene family, and excluded reads lacking a unique V-gene family. In a later analysis, 500 to 700 highly shared, low-generation-probability nucleotide sequences were removed to address suspected cross-contamination and a sequencing artifact. In a later analysis, a clonal expansion index for each public chain was calculated from normalized within-repertoire ranks of inferred template counts. In a later analysis, generation probabilities were computed using a VDJ recombination model fitted to out-of-frame rearrangements, and the results were checked against IGoR. A later analysis scored TCR-TCR, TCR-HLA and TCR-CMV co-occurrence with hypergeometric tests, applying a repertoire-size bias correction to TCR pairs. To estimate false discovery rates, a later analysis permuted the HLA or CMV assignments 20 times. A later analysis grouped co-occurring TCRs with DBSCAN, adding TCRdist sequence similarity when clustering within HLA-allele-positive subsets. Repertoires with fewer than 30,000 or more than 120,000 public chains, plus five repertoires with anomalous nucleotide sharing, were excluded from co-occurrence clustering. Drawn from immuneACCESS, this table holds only the in-frame rearrangements with V and J called that TCRdb kept. Clones are partly lost; checked studies trace under half to an unresolved V gene and leave the rest unexplained. Clone size and the V and J calls come from that table; the DNA yielded D and trimming. The sample table records roughly 150,000 clones; approximately 80% of these occur just once. The ten biggest clones cover around 6.2% of the sample.

In regard to this clone: This receptor's antigen is unknown. The input lacks base qualities; no much larger clone sits a single base away.

In total, 630 or so healthy bone marrow donors made up the cohort. At the time of sampling, every cohort member was nominally healthy, though immune exposures that went unrecorded were likely present. The donor tested CMV seropositive and was one of the 289 seropositive cohort members. A peripheral blood sample was provided by each donor, and peripheral blood mononuclear cells were used for TCR beta sequencing. Genomic DNA extraction from the blood cell samples was performed with the Qiagen DNeasy Blood Extraction Kit. Here is what the overall study found, with its caveats: In a later analysis, several top co-occurrence clusters were reported to appear linked to parvovirus B19, influenza, CMV and Epstein-Barr virus. The study listed 164 TCR beta chains as associated with cytomegalovirus. Presence/absence analyses assumed roughly uniform sequencing depth across donors, an assumption that may not hold. Because counts were too low, 15 to 20 rarely observed V segments, including chromosome 9 orphons, were excluded from the earlier analysis of 587 of the donors. In a later analysis, about 16,000 TCR beta sequences were associated with specific HLA alleles at a false discovery rate of 0.05. In this cohort, only TCR beta chains were sequenced, and detectable features were limited by the absence of alpha or paired-chain data. Immune exposure information for the cohort was limited to CMV serostatus. In an earlier analysis of 587 of the donors, most TCR beta V segments appeared in productive rearrangements about 87% or about 30% of the time, broadly matching IMGT annotations. Most CMV-associated TCR beta chains appeared to be HLA-restricted in a later analysis, and the HLA associations seemed to be driven largely by CMV exposure. The authors suggested that the approach could potentially be extended to other disease states and immunological phenotypes. Because some donors lacked HLA typing at each locus, the association tests relied only on the typed subset. Cytomegalovirus status was reported to be diagnosed by the classifier with high specificity and sensitivity in both the original and validation cohorts. A further reported finding was that TCR beta sequences accurately predicted the HLA-A and HLA-B alleles for most subjects in the first cohort. Compared with equally common non-associated chains, HLA-associated TCR beta chains in a later analysis were more clonally expanded and had lower generation probabilities. In a later analysis, TCR association rates were found to vary across HLA loci, with the most associated TCRs seen for DRB1 alleles and the fewest for HLA-C alleles. A later genetic analysis associated a missense DCLRE1C variant with V-gene and J-gene trimming of TCR beta chains, and an independent cohort replicated the association. A cluster of highly shared sequence variants was judged likely to be a technical artifact of the sequencing pipeline. Linkage disequilibrium might explain the correlated functional status among segregating V segments, but an unknown experimental factor could not be ruled out. In vitro tests confirmed that a few of the cytomegalovirus-associated TCR beta chains recognize cytomegalovirus antigens. When HLA alleles, especially DR and DQ, strongly co-occurred, attributing TCR associations to individual alleles was difficult. According to a later genetic analysis, donors in an Asian-associated ancestry cluster had fewer N-insertions in productive TCRs than the approximately 650-donor mean. Across donors, most TCR sequences were observed very rarely, whereas some public TCRs were present in many individuals.

Material for sequencing was PBMCs. The receptor was isolated from a man aged 30 to 39 in good health and CMV-seropositive.

The CDR3 has the sequence CAWDDRGGGETQYF. The DNA is as follows: TGTGCCTGGGATGACAGGGGCGGGGGAGAGACCCAGTACTTC. The chain joins TRBV30 to TRBJ2-5, and TRBD1 may be the D gene, going by 8 matching bases. The V and J ends are trimmed by 5 bases and 4 bases, leaving 17 bases between them. The germline V gene (reference sequence) specifies GTSNPN as CDR1 and SVGIG as CDR2. The CDR3 runs 14 residues from the cysteine to the phenylalanine. Only the CDR3 portion is preserved as DNA: 42 bases, with reading frame beginning at the first base.